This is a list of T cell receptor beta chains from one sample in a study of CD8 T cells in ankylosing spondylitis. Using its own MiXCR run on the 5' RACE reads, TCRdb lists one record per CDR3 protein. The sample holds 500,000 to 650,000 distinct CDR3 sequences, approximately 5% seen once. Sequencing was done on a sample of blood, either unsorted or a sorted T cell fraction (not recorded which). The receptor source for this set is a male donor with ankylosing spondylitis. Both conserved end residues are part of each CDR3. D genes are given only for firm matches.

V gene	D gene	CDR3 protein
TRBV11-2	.	CASSPRQAVGPQDTQYF
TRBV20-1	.	CSASISGAYEQYF
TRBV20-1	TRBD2	CSARDPLAGGYNEQFF
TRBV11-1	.	CASSLSRLRDTEAFF
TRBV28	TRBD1	CASRVRDRGSLIF
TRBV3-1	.	CASSQVGRLTDTQYF
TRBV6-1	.	CASTPGRLTDTQYF
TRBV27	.	CASSFSYNSPLHF
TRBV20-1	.	CSASALADLGNEQFF
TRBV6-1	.	CASGGREGQPQHF
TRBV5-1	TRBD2	CASSLLAGGRVNKQFF
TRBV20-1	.	CSARERDIWSYEQYF
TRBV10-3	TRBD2	CATLAGPSSETQYF
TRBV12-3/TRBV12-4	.	CASNQGEGRGTGELFF
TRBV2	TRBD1	CASNRGNHYEQYF
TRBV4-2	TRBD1	CASSQGDRDTEAFF
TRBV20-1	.	CSASRRGRETQYF